The clone carrying this TCR beta chain was detected only a few times. The antigen remains undetermined. Germline values: CDR1 SGHDT, CDR2 YYEEEE. This CDR3 comprises 17 residues. With 0 bases removed from V and 4 bases from J, the gap between germline ends came to 19 bases. The entry originates in a study of blood T cells in healthy people across ages. Overall study results and limits: The fall in TCR beta diversity per million T cells was roughly linear with age. The long-lived group displayed more naive CD4+ cells, plus higher diversity, than the aged donors did. Estimated diversity, derived from one million T cells, was regarded as an underestimate.

Then a second PCR, running roughly 7 to 12 cycles, was carried out with a sample-barcoded 5' primer and a J-beta primer mix. One entry per CDR3 protein results from TCRdb running MiXCR on the 5' RACE reads. The top ten hold approximately 14% of the sample, which has about 1.1 million distinct CDR3 sequences, more than 30% seen once. In each sample, at least 6.5 million PBMCs were isolated. Sequenced: blood. V is TRBV5-6 and J is TRBJ1-1, with a tentative D call TRBD1 (5 bases). The sequence was obtained from a man between 18 and 35 years old in good health. CDR3 in amino acids: CASSLGIYRRGGTEAFF. In nucleotides, the CDR3 is TGTGCCAGCAGCTTGGGGATTTACAGACGCGGGGGCACTGAAGCTTTCTTT.